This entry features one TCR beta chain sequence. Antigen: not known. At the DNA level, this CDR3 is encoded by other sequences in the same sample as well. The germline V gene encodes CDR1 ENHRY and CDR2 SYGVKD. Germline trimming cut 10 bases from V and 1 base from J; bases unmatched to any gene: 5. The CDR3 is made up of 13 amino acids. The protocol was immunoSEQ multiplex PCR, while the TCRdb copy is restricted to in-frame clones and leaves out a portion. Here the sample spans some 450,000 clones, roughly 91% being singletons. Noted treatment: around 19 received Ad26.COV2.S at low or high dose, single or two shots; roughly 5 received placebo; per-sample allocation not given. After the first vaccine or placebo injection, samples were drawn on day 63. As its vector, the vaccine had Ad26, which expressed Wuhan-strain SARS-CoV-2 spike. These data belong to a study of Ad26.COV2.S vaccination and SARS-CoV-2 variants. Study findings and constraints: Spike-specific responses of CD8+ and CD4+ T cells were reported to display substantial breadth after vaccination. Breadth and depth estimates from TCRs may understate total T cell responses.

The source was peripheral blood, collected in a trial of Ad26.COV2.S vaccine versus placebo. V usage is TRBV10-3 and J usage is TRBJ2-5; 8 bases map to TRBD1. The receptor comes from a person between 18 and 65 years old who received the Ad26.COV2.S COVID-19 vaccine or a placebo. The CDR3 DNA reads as TGTGCCACCTCAACAGGGGGCCAAGAGACCCAGTACTTC. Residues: CATSTGGQETQYF.